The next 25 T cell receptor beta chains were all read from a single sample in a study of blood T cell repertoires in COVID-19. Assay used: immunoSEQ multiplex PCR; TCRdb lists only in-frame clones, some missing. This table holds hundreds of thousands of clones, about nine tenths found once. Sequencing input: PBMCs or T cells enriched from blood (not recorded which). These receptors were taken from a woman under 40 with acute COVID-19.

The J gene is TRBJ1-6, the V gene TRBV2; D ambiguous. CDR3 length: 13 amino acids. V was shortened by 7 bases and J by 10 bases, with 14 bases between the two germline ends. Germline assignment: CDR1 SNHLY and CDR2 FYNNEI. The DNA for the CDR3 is TGTGCCAGCACCGAGGTGGGTGGATCACCCCTCCACTTT. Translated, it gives CASTEVGGSPLHF.

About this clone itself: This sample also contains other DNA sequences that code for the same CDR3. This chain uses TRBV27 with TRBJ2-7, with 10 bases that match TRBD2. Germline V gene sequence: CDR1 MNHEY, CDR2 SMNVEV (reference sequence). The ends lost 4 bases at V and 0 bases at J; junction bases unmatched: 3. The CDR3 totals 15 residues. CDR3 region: CASSSTSGTSYEQYF. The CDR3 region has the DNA TGTGCCAGCAGTTCAACTAGCGGGACCTCCTACGAGCAGTACTTC.

CDR3 in DNA: TGTGCCAGCAGTTTTTCAGGGAAGGCGGCTGAAGCTTTCTTT. Its protein product is CASSFSGKAAEAFF. V is TRBV28 and J is TRBJ1-1; tentative D call: TRBD1 (5 bases). V was clipped by 3 bases and J by 6 bases, with 14 bases between them. The germline gives CDR1 MDHEN, CDR2 SYDVKM. The CDR3 covers 14 residues. The entire variable domain, with the rest obtained from reference TRBV28 and TRBJ1-1, is as follows: DVKVTQSSRYLVKRTGEKVFLECVQDMDHENMFWYRQDPGLGLRLIYFSYDVKMKEKGDIPEGYSVSREKKERFSLILESASTNQTSMYLCASSFSGKAAEAFFGQGTRLTVV.

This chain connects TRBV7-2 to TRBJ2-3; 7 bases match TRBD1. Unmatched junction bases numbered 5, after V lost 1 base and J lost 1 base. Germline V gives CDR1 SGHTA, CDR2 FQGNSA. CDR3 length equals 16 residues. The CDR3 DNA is TGTGCCAGCAGCTTAGTAGGGGGCAGGGGCACAGATACGCAGTATTTT. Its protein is CASSLVGGRGTDTQYF.

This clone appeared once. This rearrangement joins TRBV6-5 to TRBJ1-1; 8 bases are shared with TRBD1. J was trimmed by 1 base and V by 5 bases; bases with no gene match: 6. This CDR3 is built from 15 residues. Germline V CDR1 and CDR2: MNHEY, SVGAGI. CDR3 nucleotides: TGTGCCAGCAGTACCTACAGGGGGGGGAACACTGAAGCTTTCTTT. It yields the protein CASSTYRGGNTEAFF.

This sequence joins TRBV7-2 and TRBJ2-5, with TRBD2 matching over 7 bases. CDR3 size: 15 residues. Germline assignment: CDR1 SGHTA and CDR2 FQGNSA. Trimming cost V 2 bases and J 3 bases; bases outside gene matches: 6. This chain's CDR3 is CASSLWAGVEETQYF. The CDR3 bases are TGTGCCAGCAGCTTATGGGCGGGAGTGGAAGAGACCCAGTACTTC.

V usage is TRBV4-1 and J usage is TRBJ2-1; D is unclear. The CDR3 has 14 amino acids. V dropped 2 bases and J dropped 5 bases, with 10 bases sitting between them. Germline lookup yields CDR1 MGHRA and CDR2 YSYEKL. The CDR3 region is CASSQPGTDNEQFF. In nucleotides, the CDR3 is TGCGCCAGCAGCCAACCAGGAACCGACAATGAGCAGTTCTTC.

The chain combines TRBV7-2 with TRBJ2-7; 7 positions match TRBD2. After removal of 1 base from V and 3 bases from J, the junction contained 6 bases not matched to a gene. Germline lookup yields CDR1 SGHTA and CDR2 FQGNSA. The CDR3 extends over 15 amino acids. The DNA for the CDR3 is TGTGCCAGCAGCTTAGTAGGACTAGACCTCTACGAGCAGTACTTC. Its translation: CASSLVGLDLYEQYF.

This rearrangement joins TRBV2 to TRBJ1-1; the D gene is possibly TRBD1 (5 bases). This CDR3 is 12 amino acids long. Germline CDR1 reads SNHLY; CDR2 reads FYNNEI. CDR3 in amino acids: CVRQAGDTEAFF. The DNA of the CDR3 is TGTGTTCGTCAGGCGGGGGACACTGAAGCTTTCTTT.

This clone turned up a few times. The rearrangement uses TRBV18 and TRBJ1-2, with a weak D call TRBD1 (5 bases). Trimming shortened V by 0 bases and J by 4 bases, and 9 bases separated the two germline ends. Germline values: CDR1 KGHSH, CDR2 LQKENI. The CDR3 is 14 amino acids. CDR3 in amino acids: CASSPPSGGYGYTF. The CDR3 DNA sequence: TGTGCCAGCTCACCACCATCCGGGGGCTATGGCTACACCTTC.

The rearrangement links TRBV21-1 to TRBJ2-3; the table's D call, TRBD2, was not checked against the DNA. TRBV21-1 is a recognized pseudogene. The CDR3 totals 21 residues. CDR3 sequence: CASSKDRPGLAGELSTDTQYF. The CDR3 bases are TGTGCCAGCAGCAAAGATCGCCCGGGACTAGCGGGGGAGCTTAGCACAGATACGCAGTATTTT.

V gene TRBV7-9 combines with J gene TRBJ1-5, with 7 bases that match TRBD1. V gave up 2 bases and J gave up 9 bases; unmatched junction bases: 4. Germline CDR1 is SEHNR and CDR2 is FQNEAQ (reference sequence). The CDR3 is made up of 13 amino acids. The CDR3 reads CASSLPQGGPQHF. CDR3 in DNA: TGTGCCAGCAGCTTACCTCAGGGGGGGCCCCAGCATTTT.

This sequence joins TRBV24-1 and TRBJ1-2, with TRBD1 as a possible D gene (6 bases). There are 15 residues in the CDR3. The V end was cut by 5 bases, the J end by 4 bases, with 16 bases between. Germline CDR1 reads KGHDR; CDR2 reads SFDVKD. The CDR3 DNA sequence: TGTGCCACCAGTGCTGACACAGGGAAGTCCTATGGCTACACCTTC. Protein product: CATSADTGKSYGYTF.

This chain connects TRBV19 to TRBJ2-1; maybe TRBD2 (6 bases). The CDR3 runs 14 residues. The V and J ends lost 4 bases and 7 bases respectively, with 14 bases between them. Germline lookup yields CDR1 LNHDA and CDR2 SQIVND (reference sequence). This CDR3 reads CASSKSAGLNEQFF. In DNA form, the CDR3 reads TGTGCCAGTAGTAAGTCGGCGGGACTTAATGAGCAGTTCTTC.

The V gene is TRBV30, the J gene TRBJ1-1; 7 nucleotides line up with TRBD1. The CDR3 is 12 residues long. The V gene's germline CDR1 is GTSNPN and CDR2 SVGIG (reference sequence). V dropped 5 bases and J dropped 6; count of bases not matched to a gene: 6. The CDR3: CAWGTGVPEAFF. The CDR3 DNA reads TGTGCCTGGGGAACAGGGGTACCTGAAGCTTTCTTT.

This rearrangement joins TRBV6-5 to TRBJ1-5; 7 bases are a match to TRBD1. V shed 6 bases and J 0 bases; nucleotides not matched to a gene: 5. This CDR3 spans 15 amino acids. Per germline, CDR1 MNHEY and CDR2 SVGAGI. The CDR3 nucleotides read TGTGCCAGCAGCCGGGGACAGATTAGCAATCAGCCCCAGCATTTT. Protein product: CASSRGQISNQPQHF.

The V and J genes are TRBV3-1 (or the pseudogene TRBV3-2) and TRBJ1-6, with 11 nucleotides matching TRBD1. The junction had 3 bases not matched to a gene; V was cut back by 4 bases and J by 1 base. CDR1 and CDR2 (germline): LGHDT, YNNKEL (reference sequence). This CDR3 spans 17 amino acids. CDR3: CASSLGTGGSYNSPLHF. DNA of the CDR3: TGTGCCAGCAGCCTGGGGACAGGGGGATCCTATAATTCACCCCTCCACTTT.

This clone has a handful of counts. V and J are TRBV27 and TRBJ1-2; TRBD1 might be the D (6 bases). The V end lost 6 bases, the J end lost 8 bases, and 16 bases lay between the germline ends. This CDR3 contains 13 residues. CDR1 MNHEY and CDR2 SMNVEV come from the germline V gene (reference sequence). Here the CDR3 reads CASSYKGVSGYTF. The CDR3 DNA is TGTGCCAGCAGCTATAAGGGGGTCAGCGGCTACACCTTC.

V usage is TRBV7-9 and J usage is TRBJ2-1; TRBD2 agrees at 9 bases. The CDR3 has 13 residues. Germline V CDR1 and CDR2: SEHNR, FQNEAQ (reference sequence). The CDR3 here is CAVERTSVNEQFF. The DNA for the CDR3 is TGTGCGGTCGAGAGGACTAGCGTCAATGAGCAGTTCTTC. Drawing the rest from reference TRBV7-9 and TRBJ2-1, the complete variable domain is DTGVSQNPRHKITKRGQNVTFRCDPISEHNRLYWYRQTLGQGPEFLTYFQNEAQLEKSRLLSDRFSAERPKGSFSTLEIQRTEQGDSAMYLCAVERTSVNEQFFGPGTRLTVL.

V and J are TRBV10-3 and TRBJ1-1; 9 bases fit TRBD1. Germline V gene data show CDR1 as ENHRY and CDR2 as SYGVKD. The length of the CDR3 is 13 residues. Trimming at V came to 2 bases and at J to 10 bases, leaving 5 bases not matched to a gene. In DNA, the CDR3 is TGTGCCATCAGTGAGGGGACAGGGCGCATAGCTTTCTTT. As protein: CAISEGTGRIAFF.

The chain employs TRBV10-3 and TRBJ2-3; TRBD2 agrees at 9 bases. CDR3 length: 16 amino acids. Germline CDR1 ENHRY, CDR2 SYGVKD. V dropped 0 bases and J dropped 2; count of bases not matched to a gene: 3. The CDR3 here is CAISESAGGTTDTQYF. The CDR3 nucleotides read TGTGCCATCAGTGAGTCTGCGGGAGGGACCACAGATACGCAGTATTTT.

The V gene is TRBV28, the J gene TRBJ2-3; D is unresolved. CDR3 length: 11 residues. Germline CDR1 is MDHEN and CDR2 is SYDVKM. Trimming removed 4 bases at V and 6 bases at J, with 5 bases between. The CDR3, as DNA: TGTGCCAGCAGTTCTGCGGATACGCAGTATTTT. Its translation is CASSSADTQYF.

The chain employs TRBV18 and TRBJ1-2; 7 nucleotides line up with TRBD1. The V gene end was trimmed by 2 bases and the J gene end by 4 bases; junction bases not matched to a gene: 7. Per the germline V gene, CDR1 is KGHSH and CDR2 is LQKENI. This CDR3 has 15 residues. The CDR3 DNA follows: TGTGCCAGCTCACCAGAGACAGGGTCAGGCTATGGCTACACCTTC. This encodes CASSPETGSGYGYTF.

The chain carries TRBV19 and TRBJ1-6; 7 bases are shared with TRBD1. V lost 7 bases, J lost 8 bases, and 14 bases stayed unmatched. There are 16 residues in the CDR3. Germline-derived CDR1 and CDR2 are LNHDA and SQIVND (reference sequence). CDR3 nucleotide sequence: TGTGCCAGTACTACCCCAGGGGGAATTGGTGATTCACCCCTCCACTTT. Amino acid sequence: CASTTPGGIGDSPLHF.

CDR3 protein: CASSLGGQNTGELFF. The CDR3 bases are TGTGCCAGCAGCTTGGGAGGCCAGAACACCGGGGAGCTGTTTTTT. The chain employs TRBV5-5 and TRBJ2-2, with unresolved D. V lost 0 bases, J lost 1 base, and 7 bases lay in between. In germline, CDR1 is SGHKS, CDR2 YYEKEE (reference sequence). This CDR3 has 15 residues.